The T cell receptor (beta chain) under discussion was sequenced for a study of blood T cells in healthy people across ages (dated by TCRdb to 2013 to 2016). General notes on the study: In model experiments, roughly one uniquely barcoded TCR beta cDNA molecule per two T cells was captured by template switching. The donors were split into four age groups: young (average 16 years), middle-aged (roughly 39), aged (about 56) and long-lived (more than 80). To track age-related changes in TCR beta repertoire diversity, the study relied on deep sequencing normalized with unique cDNA molecular identifiers. Donors of different ages were randomly distributed across sequencing lanes to avoid experimental bias. For two donors (one aged 18 to 30 and one aged 80 or older), the study analyzed two additional independent replicas of 1 million unique cDNA reads from the same blood draw. Results the study describes overall, beyond this receptor: Observed TCR beta diversity correlated strongly with the percentage of naive T cells measured by flow cytometry. Compared with the aged group, more naive CD4+ T cells, fewer expanded clones and increased TCR diversity were shown by the long-lived group, suggesting age selection. Estimates of total diversity from one million sequenced T cells were regarded as lower bounds and underestimates. Since profiling was done on bulk unsorted PBMCs, naive and antigen-experienced compartments could not be conclusively compared. Donor CMV infection status was unknown, potentially confounding age-related changes in expanded clonotypes. Observed TCR beta diversity per million T cells fell roughly linearly with age, and a significant reduction was already apparent by age roughly 40.

At the junction V is shortened by 1 base and J by 0 bases, with 13 bases in between. The CDR3 has 16 amino acids, counting the end cysteine and phenylalanine. The kept DNA is CDR3 alone, 48 bases in frame from the first base. CDR1 and CDR2 are read off the germline V gene as SGHTA and FQGNSA. A note on this clonotype: Its specific antigen is unknown. No much larger clonotype is one base removed from it; base qualities were not supplied.

Library prep was done by 5' RACE. The sample was run on an Illumina HiSeq 2500. The second PCR ran for about 6 to 12 cycles and used a J-beta primer mix along with a sample-barcoded 5' primer. Each TCR beta cDNA molecule received a unique molecular identifier from a template-switch 5' adaptor carrying 12 random nucleotides. Each sample yielded at least 2.5 million CDR3-containing paired-end reads. First-strand cDNA was synthesized from all RNA with the Mint cDNA synthesis kit, primed by a TRBC-specific oligonucleotide. Following uracil-DNA glycosylase treatment, a first 18-cycle PCR with universal primers M1SS and BC2_uni_R was performed on all cDNA. Concerning the study's data processing: Each sample was normalized by randomly selecting 1 million high-quality reads, each carrying a distinct molecular identifier. Instead of being binned into consensus sequences, reads with shared molecular identifiers were discarded. MiTCR, with a Q25 quality threshold and the strictest error-elimination algorithm, was used for CDR3 identification, clonotype clustering and error correction. A nonparametric unseen species model using Euler transformation provided a lower-bound estimate of total TCR beta diversity. TCRdb trimmed the raw reads at Q25, called clones with MiXCR and kept productive beta chains. Entries that share a CDR3 protein sequence are merged under the most common genes and DNA. TCRdb's processing, not the authors', yielded these V and J calls. Counted in this sample were a few hundred thousand distinct CDR3 sequences; roughly half of them appeared once. Jointly, the top ten make up around 49% of the sample.

The donors were roughly 40 Caucasian individuals from Russia, aged roughly 6 to 90 years, who were systemically healthy. Each donor gave 8 to 10 milliliters of peripheral blood, drawn into EDTA-treated Vacutainer tubes. Ficoll-Paque density-gradient centrifugation was used to isolate PBMCs, with at least 7 million per sample. Trizol reagent was used to extract total RNA from PBMCs, with at least 6 micrograms per sample. For every donor, flow cytometry on a PBMC aliquot measured the percentage of naive CD45RAhigh/CD27high T cells. The sample consisted of blood. This receptor was obtained from a man aged 55 to 70 in good health. Recombination joined TRBV7-2 with TRBJ2-7; the D gene could be either TRBD1 or TRBD2, each agreeing at 6 bases. The CDR3: CASSLGGRGASYEQYF. In nucleotide form, the sequence is TGTGCCAGCAGCTTAGGGGGGCGGGGCGCCTCCTACGAGCAGTACTTC.